A single sample is the source of the 3 T cell receptor beta chains below, sequenced in a study of cytomegalovirus exposure and HLA in healthy donors. Profiling relied on immunoSEQ multiplex PCR, and the TCRdb table lists in-frame clones only, not all of them. The sample records some 210,000 clones, 75% to 90% being singletons. The material sequenced was PBMCs. The source is a woman aged 18-30 years in good health and CMV-seronegative.

The rearrangement links TRBV6-1 to TRBJ1-5, with 8 bases lining up with TRBD1. There are 14 residues in the CDR3. J gave up 9 bases and V 6 bases, and 10 bases lay outside the gene matches. Germline V lookup: CDR1 MNHNS, CDR2 SASEGT. CDR3 in amino acids: CASRAPDRGPPQHF. The CDR3 DNA follows: TGTGCCAGCAGGGCGCCCGACAGGGGCCCGCCCCAGCATTTT.

This clone was seen more than once but under ten times. The chain recombines TRBV11-2 with TRBJ2-1; D is undetermined. Germline V gene lookup returns CDR1 SGHAT and CDR2 FQNNGV. The V and J ends lost 1 base and 9 bases respectively, with 13 bases between them. The CDR3 sequence is 14 residues long. The CDR3 sequence: CASSLGATTPEQFF. In DNA, the CDR3 is TGTGCCAGCAGCTTAGGTGCAACTACGCCTGAGCAGTTCTTC.

The rearrangement joins TRBV5-4 to TRBJ2-5; 14 positions match TRBD2. Germline V gene lookup returns CDR1 SGHNT and CDR2 YYREEE (reference sequence). V lost 4 bases to trimming and J lost 7 bases; unmatched junction nucleotides: 12. The CDR3 is 17 amino acids. CDR3 DNA sequence: TGTGCCAGCAGCACGGAGCCGGGACTAGCGGGAGTAGGGACCCAGTACTTC. Translated, it gives CASSTEPGLAGVGTQYF. Based on the CDR3 plus reference TRBV5-4 and TRBJ2-5, the full variable domain is ETGVTQSPTHLIKTRGQQVTLRCSSQSGHNTVSWYQQALGQGPQFIFQYYREEENGRGNFPPRFSGLQFPNYSSELNVNALELDDSALYLCASSTEPGLAGVGTQYFGPGTRLLVL.